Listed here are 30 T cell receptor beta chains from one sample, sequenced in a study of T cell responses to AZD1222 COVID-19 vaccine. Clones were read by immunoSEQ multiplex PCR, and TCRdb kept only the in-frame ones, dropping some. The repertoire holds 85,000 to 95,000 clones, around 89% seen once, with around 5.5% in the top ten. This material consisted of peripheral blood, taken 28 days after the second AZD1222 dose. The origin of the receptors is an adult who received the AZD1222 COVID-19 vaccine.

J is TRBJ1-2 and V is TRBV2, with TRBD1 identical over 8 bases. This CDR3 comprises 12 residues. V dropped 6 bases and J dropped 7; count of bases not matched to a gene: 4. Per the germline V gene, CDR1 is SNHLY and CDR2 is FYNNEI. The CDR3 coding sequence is TGTGCCAGCAGGTGGACAGGGCCTGGCTACACCTTC. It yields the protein CASRWTGPGYTF. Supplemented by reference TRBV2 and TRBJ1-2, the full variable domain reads EPEVTQTPSHQVTQMGQEVILRCVPISNHLYFYWYRQILGQKVEFLVSFYNNEISEKSEIFDDQFSVERPDGSNFTLKIRSTKLEDSAMYFCASRWTGPGYTFGSGTRLTVV.

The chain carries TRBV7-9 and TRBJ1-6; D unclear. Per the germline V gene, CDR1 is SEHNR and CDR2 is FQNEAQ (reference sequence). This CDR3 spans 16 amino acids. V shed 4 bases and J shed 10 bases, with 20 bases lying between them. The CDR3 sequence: CASSSHLTRPISPLHF. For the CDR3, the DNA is TGTGCCAGCAGCTCCCATCTGACACGGCCAATATCACCCCTCCACTTT.

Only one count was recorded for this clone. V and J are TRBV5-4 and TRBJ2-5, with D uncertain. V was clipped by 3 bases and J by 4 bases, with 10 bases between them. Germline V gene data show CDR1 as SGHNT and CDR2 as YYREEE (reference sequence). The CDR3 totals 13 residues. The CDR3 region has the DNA TGTGCCAGCAGCTCGAAAGGTCCAGAGACCCAGTACTTC. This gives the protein CASSSKGPETQYF.

CDR3 sequence reads: CASSYIGGNGNTIYF. The CDR3 DNA follows: TGTGCCAGCAGTTACATCGGGGGGAATGGAAACACCATATATTTT. V gene TRBV6-5 combines with J gene TRBJ1-3; D is perhaps TRBD1 (5 bases). The V gene lost 2 bases and the J gene lost 3 bases, with 11 bases spanning the gap. Germline values: CDR1 MNHEY, CDR2 SVGAGI. The CDR3 is made up of 15 amino acids.

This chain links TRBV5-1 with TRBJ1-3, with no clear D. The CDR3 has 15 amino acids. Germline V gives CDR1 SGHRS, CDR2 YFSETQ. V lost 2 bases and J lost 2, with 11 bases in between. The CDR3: CASSLSGFTGNTIYF. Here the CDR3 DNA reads TGCGCCAGCAGCTTATCGGGGTTTACTGGAAACACCATATATTTT.

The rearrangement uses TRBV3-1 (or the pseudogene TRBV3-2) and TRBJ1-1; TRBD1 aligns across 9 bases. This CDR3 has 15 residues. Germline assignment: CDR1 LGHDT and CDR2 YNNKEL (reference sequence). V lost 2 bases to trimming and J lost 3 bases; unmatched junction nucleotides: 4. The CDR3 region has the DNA TGTGCCAGCAGCCAACGACAGGGGGATGACACTGAAGCTTTCTTT. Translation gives CASSQRQGDDTEAFF.

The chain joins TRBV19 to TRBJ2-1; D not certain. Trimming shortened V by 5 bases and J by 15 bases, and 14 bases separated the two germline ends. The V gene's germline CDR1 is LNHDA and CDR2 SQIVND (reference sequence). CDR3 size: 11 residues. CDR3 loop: CASSVGSLSFF. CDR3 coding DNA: TGTGCCAGTAGTGTGGGGTCATTATCGTTCTTC.

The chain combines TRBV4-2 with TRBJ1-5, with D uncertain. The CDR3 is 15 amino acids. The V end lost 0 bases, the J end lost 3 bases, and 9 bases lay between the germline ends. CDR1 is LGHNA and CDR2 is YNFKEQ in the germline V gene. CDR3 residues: CASSQEHSLNQPQHF. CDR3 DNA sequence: TGTGCCAGCAGCCAAGAACACAGTCTCAATCAGCCCCAGCATTTT.

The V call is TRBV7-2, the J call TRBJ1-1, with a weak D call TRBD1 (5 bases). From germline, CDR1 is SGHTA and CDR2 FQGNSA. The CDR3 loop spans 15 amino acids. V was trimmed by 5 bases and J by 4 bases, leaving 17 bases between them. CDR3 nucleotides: TGTGCCAGCAGCCCTAGACGGGGGGGTGGCACTGAAGCTTTCTTT. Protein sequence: CASSPRRGGGTEAFF.

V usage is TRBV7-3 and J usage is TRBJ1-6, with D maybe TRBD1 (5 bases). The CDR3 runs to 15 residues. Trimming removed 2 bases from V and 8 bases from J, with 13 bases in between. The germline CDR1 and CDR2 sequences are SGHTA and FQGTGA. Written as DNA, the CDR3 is TGTGCCAGCAGCTTAGTTCCGGGGGTGGATTCACCCCTCCACTTT. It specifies CASSLVPGVDSPLHF.

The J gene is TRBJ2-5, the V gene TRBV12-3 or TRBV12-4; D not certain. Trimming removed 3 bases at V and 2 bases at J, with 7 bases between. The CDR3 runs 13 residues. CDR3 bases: TGTGCCAGCAGTTTTTACAGACAAGAGACCCAGTACTTC. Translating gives CASSFYRQETQYF.

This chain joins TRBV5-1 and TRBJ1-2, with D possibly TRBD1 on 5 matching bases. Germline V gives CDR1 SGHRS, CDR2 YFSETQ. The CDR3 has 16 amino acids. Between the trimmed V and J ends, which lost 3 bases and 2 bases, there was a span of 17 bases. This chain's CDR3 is CASSYGAAQINYGYTF. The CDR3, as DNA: TGCGCCAGCAGCTATGGGGCAGCTCAGATCAACTATGGCTACACCTTC.

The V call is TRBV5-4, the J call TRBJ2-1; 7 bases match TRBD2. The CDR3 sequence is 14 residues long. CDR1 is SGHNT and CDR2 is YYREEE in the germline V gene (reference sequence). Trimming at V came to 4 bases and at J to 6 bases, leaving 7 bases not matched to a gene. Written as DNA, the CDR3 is TGTGCCAGCAGCATAGGGACTAAAGCCAATGAGCAGTTCTTC. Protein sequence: CASSIGTKANEQFF.

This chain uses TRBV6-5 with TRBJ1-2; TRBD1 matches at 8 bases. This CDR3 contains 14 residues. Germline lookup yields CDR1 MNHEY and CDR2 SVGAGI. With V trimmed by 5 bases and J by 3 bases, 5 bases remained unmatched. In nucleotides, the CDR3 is TGTGCCAGCAGTAGACAGGGGCGGGACTATGGCTACACCTTC. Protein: CASSRQGRDYGYTF.

DNA of the CDR3: TGTGCCAGCAGCTCTAGGACGGGAATCTATGGCTACACCTTC. This encodes CASSSRTGIYGYTF. The chain uses TRBV7-8 and TRBJ1-2; D is undetermined. Looked up from germline, CDR1 is SGHVS and CDR2 is FQNEAQ. This CDR3 has 14 amino acids. With 4 bases removed from V and 4 bases from J, the gap between germline ends came to 13 bases.

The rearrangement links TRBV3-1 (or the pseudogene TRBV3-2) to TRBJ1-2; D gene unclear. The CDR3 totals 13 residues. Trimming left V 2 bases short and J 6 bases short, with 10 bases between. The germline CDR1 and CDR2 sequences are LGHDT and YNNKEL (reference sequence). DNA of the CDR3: TGTGCCAGCAGCCAACAAAGTGGGAATGGCTACACCTTC. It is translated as CASSQQSGNGYTF.

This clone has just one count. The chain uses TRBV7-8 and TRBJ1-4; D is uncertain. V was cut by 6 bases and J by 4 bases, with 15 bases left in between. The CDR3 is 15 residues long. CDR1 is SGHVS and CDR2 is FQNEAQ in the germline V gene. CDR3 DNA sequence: TGTGCCAGCAGTCTTTCCAGCCTCTATAATGAAAAACTGTTTTTT. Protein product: CASSLSSLYNEKLFF.

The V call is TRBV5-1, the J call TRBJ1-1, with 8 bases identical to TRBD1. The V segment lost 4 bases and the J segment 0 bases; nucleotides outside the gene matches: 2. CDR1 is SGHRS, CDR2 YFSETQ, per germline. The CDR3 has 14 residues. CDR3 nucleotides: TGCGCCAGCAGCGGGACAGGTTTGAACACTGAAGCTTTCTTT. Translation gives CASSGTGLNTEAFF.

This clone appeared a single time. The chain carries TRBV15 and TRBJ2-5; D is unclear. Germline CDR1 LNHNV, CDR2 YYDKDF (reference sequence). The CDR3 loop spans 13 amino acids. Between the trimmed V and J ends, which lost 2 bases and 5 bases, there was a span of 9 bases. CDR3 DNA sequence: TGTGCCACCAGCAGAAATAGTGGGGAGACCCAGTACTTC. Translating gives CATSRNSGETQYF.

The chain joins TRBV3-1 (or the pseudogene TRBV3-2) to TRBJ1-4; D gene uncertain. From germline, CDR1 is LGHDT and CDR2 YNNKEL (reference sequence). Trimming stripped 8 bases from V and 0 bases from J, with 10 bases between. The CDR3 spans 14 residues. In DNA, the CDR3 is TGTGCCAGCTCCAAGAGTGCAACTAATGAAAAACTGTTTTTT. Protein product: CASSKSATNEKLFF.

CDR3 region: CASSRDRTTNEKLFF. The CDR3 DNA is TGTGCCAGCAGCCGCGACAGAACAACTAATGAAAAACTGTTTTTT. V is TRBV6-6 and J is TRBJ1-4; TRBD1 is a possible D gene (5 bases). Trimming took 6 bases from V and 0 from J, leaving 11 bases between them. Germline V gene data show CDR1 as MNHNY and CDR2 as SVGAGI (reference sequence). The CDR3 totals 15 residues.

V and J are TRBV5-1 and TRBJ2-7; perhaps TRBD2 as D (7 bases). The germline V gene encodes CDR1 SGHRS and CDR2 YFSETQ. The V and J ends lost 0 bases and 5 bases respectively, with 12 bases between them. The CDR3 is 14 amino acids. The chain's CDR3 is CASSLAGGPDEQYF. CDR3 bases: TGCGCCAGCAGCTTGGCCGGGGGGCCGGACGAGCAGTACTTC. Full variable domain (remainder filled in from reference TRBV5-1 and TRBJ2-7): KAGVTQTPRYLIKTRGQQVTLSCSPISGHRSVSWYQQTPGQGLQFLFEYFSETQRNKGNFPGRFSGRQFSNSRSEMNVSTLELGDSALYLCASSLAGGPDEQYFGPGTRLTVT.

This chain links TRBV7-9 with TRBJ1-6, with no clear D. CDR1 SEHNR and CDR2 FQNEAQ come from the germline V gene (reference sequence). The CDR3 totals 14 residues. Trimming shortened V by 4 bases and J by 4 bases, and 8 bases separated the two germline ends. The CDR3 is CASSSGPYNSPLHF. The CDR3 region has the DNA TGTGCCAGCAGCTCCGGGCCATATAATTCACCCCTCCACTTT.

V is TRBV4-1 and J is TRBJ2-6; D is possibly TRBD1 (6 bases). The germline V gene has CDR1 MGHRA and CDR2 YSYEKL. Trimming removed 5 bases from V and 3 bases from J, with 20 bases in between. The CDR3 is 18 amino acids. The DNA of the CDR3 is TGCGCCAGCAGCTTTGGACAGTTCCGCTTCGGTGGGGCCAACGTCCTGACTTTC. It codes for CASSFGQFRFGGANVLTF.

The CDR3 DNA reads as TGTGCCAGTAGTGAGGGACAGGGGAACACTGAAGCTTTCTTT. Residues: CASSEGQGNTEAFF. The chain combines TRBV19 with TRBJ1-1; 9 nucleotides align to TRBD1. The CDR3 runs to 14 residues. V shed 5 bases and J 1 base; nucleotides not matched to a gene: 2. Germline V gives CDR1 LNHDA, CDR2 SQIVND (reference sequence). The whole variable domain, remainder taken from reference TRBV19 and TRBJ1-1, is DGGITQSPKYLFRKEGQNVTLSCEQNLNHDAMYWYRQDPGQGLRLIYYSQIVNDFQKGDIAEGYSVSREKKESFPLTVTSAQKNPTAFYLCASSEGQGNTEAFFGQGTRLTVV.

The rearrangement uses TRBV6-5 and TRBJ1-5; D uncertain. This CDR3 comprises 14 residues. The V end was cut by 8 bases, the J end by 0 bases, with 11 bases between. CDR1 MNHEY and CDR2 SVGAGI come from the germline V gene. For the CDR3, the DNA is TGTGCCAGCGGCGGCAGGCATAGCAATCAGCCCCAGCATTTT. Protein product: CASGGRHSNQPQHF.

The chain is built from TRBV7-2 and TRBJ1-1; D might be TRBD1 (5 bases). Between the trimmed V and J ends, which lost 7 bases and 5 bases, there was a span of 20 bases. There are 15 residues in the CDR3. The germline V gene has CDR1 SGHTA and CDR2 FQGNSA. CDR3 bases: TGTGCCAGCACCAGCCGGGACCAACGTAGTACTGAAGCTTTCTTT. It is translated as CASTSRDQRSTEAFF.

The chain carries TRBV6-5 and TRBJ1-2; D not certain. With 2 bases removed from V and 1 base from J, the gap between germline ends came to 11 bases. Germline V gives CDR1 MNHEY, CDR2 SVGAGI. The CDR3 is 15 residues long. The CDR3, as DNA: TGTGCCAGCAGTTACGGGAAGGGCTATAACTATGGCTACACCTTC. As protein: CASSYGKGYNYGYTF.

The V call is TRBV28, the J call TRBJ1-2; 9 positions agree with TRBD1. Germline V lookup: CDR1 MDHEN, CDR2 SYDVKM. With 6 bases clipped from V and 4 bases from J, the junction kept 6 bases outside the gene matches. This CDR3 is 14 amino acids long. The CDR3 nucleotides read TGTGCCAGCAGCCTGGGACAGGGATCCTATGGCTACACCTTC. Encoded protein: CASSLGQGSYGYTF.

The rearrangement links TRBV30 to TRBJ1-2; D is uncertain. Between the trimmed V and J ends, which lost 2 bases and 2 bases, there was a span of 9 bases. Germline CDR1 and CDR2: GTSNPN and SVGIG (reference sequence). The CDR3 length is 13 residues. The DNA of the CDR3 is TGTGCCTGGAGTTTTACTCAGAACTATGGCTACACCTTC. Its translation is CAWSFTQNYGYTF. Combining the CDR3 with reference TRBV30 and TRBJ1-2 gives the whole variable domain SQTIHQWPATLVQPVGSPLSLECTVEGTSNPNLYWYRQAAGRGLQLLFYSVGIGQISSEVPQNLSASRPQDRQFILSSKKLLLSDSGFYLCAWSFTQNYGYTFGSGTRLTVV.